This is a list of T cell receptor beta chains from one sample in a study of T cell responses to AZD1222 COVID-19 vaccine. TCRdb's table, derived via immunoSEQ multiplex PCR, lists solely in-frame clones and lacks some. Of 100,000 or so clones in the sample, around 87% were seen once. This specimen was peripheral blood, taken 28 days after the second AZD1222 dose. These receptors came from an adult who received the AZD1222 COVID-19 vaccine. The CDR3 runs from the conserved cysteine through the conserved F or W. Fields, in order: J gene, V gene, CDR3 protein.

>TRBJ2-7|TRBV5-6
CASTDSGPSYEQYF
>TRBJ2-3|TRBV11-2
CASSLGARTDTQYF
>TRBJ2-2|TRBV12-3/TRBV12-4
CASSLATGELFF
>TRBJ1-2|TRBV2
CASTRDRGNYGYTF
>TRBJ2-4|TRBV7-8
CASSPGGGLGNIQYF
>TRBJ2-7|TRBV28
CASRSPPGHRTYEQYF
>TRBJ1-4|TRBV30
CAWNRGGANEKLFF
>TRBJ1-3|TRBV28
CASSRAGTSSGNTIYF
>TRBJ2-1|TRBV7-9
CASSLIPGGSHNEQFF
>TRBJ2-4|TRBV2
CASSEGGEGAKNIQYF
>TRBJ1-2|TRBV5-1
CASSSGTGSGLAYGYTF
>TRBJ2-1|TRBV5-1
CASSLESSGGPYNEQFF
>TRBJ2-2|TRBV16
CASSHVVANTGELFF
>TRBJ1-1|TRBV4-2
CASSLSGTGMNTEAFF
>TRBJ2-3|TRBV30
CAWSPGQGTDTQYF
>TRBJ2-2|TRBV7-3
CASRRGGTGTGELFF
>TRBJ1-4|TRBV5-1
CASSLTGNEKLFF
>TRBJ1-3|TRBV28
CASRTLGNTIYF
>TRBJ2-7|TRBV28
CASSTGVLTGLAGGSYEQYF
>TRBJ2-3|TRBV3-1/TRBV3-2
CASSTQRGGTDTQYF
>TRBJ2-3|TRBV19
CASSIAGGPDTQYF
>TRBJ1-1|TRBV11-3
CASSLAATEAFF
>TRBJ2-3|TRBV13
CASSLRAAGEPDTQYF
>TRBJ2-3|TRBV6-4
CASSEARGGNTQYF
>TRBJ2-5|TRBV5-1
CASSLAPQGEETQYF
>TRBJ2-7|TRBV27
CASSPGQGVYEQYF
>TRBJ1-6|TRBV7-9
CASSTGAWNSPLHF
>TRBJ1-5|TRBV7-2
CASSLGGKSQPQHF
>TRBJ2-3|TRBV24-1
CATSEPTGSVTDTQYF
>TRBJ2-3|TRBV3-1/TRBV3-2
CASSQQQDHTDTQYF
>TRBJ2-2|TRBV10-1
CASVPSDGELFF
>TRBJ1-1|TRBV18
CASSPLWVPNTEAFF
>TRBJ2-2|TRBV19
CASMEVQNTGELFF
>TRBJ2-3|TRBV4-1
CASSQVSHRGTSTDTQYF
>TRBJ2-3|TRBV9
CASSELDTQYF
>TRBJ1-4|TRBV19
CASSPNAWELFF
>TRBJ2-5|TRBV11-2
CASSPPTVRMLETQYF
>TRBJ2-2|TRBV5-1
CASSLAPRGGTGELFF
>TRBJ1-1|TRBV29-1
CSVLNTEAFF
>TRBJ2-2|TRBV4-1
CASSQGWRDRVTGELFF
>TRBJ2-7|TRBV12-3/TRBV12-4
CASSLEGNEQYF
>TRBJ2-2|TRBV7-9
CASSPTRGTGELFF
>TRBJ2-7|TRBV30
CAWSLVYEQYF